The 8 T cell receptor beta chains below all came from one sample that was sequenced in a study of radiotherapy plus CTLA-4 blockade in lung cancer. Assay used: immunoSEQ multiplex PCR; TCRdb lists only in-frame clones, some missing. In the table there are tens of thousands of clones, 60% to 80% of which are singletons. Sequencing was performed on peripheral blood, taken from a patient treated with radiotherapy plus ipilimumab. These receptors all stem from a human donor with non-small cell lung cancer whose response to radiotherapy plus ipilimumab could not be evaluated.

This chain links TRBV5-6 with TRBJ1-5; TRBD1 matches 8 bases. The CDR3 is made up of 14 amino acids. The V gene's germline CDR1 is SGHDT and CDR2 YYEEEE. J was trimmed by 2 bases and V by 4 bases; bases with no gene match: 2. As DNA, the CDR3 is TGTGCCAGCAGCCACAGGGGGGGCAATCAGCCCCAGCATTTT. Translation gives CASSHRGGNQPQHF.

The chain joins TRBV6-6 to TRBJ2-1, with D possibly TRBD2 on 5 matching bases. This CDR3 comprises 14 residues. The germline V gene has CDR1 MNHNY and CDR2 SVGAGI (reference sequence). V was cut by 5 bases and J by 9 bases, with 17 bases left in between. Here the CDR3 DNA reads TGTGCCAGCAGTACCTTACGGGGAAGCAGTGAGCAGTTCTTC. It codes for CASSTLRGSSEQFF.

The table lists this clone with a count of one. At one of its ends the junction is not consistent with the germline gene, which may arise from a read error. The genes are TRBV7-7 and TRBJ1-2, with 9 bases that match TRBD1. Germline V CDR1 and CDR2: SSHAT, FNYEAQ (reference sequence). The CDR3 length is 20 residues. CDR3 bases: TGTGCTAGCAGCCTCCTACCTCCCGGGACAGGGTTAAGTCTGGAGGATGGCTACACCTTC. This codes for CASSLLPPGTGLSLEDGYTF.

The V and J genes are TRBV7-2 and TRBJ2-1, with 11 bases lining up with TRBD2. CDR3 length: 15 amino acids. Germline values: CDR1 SGHTA, CDR2 FQGNSA. The trim removed 5 bases at V and 4 bases at J, leaving 4 bases unmatched. As DNA, the CDR3 is TGTGCCAGCAGCCCCTCTAGCGGGAGGTACAATGAGCAGTTCTTC. This sequence encodes CASSPSSGRYNEQFF.

The chain couples TRBV7-9 to TRBJ2-5; 8 bases map to TRBD1. CDR1 and CDR2 from the germline V gene are SEHNR and FQNEAQ (reference sequence). Trimming removed 5 bases from V and 5 bases from J; junction bases left unmatched: 10. The CDR3 consists of 15 residues. CDR3 loop: CASSQRTGPGETQYF. The CDR3 DNA reads TGTGCCAGCAGCCAACGGACAGGGCCGGGGGAGACCCAGTACTTC.

J is TRBJ1-4 and V is TRBV5-1, with D possibly TRBD1 on 5 matching bases. Trimming took off 0 bases at V and 0 bases at J, with 9 bases between the two ends. The germline gives CDR1 SGHRS, CDR2 YFSETQ. The CDR3 covers 16 residues. The CDR3 is CASSLAGGTTNEKLFF. The CDR3 DNA reads TGCGCCAGCAGCTTGGCGGGGGGGACAACTAATGAAAAACTGTTTTTT.

V is TRBV28 and J is TRBJ1-5; no clear D gene. Trimming removed 6 bases from V and 1 base from J, with 10 bases in between. CDR1 is MDHEN, CDR2 SYDVKM, per germline. CDR3 length equals 14 residues. This CDR3 is CASRNIVSNQPQHF. The CDR3 bases are TGTGCCAGCAGAAATATAGTCAGCAATCAGCCCCAGCATTTT.

The chain couples TRBV11-2 to TRBJ1-5; weak D call: TRBD1 (6 bases). Germline values: CDR1 SGHAT, CDR2 FQNNGV. Between the trimmed V and J ends, which lost 1 base and 4 bases, there was a span of 8 bases. The CDR3 is made up of 14 amino acids. The CDR3 sequence: CASSLGQDNQPQHF. Here the CDR3 DNA reads TGTGCCAGCAGCTTAGGACAGGATAATCAGCCCCAGCATTTT.